Reported below is one T cell receptor beta chain. No antigen is known for it. Just one base apart from a much larger clone, this may be a read error. TCR beta CDR3 sequences were amplified from RNA transcripts. First-round RT-PCR with HTBI primers amplified the TCR CDR3 region. MiXCR was run by TCRdb on the multiplex PCR reads, yielding one entry per CDR3 protein. In the table there are 75,000 to 100,000 distinct CDR3 sequences, about 51% of which are singletons. The sample originates from a study of T cells in Graves' hyperthyroidism and ophthalmopathy. Study context: The initial diagnosis was the point when peripheral blood was collected, ahead of any treatment. The study's findings and limits: Blood also showed most of the thyroid clonotypes that were expanded above 0.001.

The study enrolled patients aged 18 to 65 with newly diagnosed hyperthyroidism of under 2 months' duration. Trimming pared 0 bases from V and 7 bases from J, leaving 13 bases between. Germline V gene data show CDR1 as MGHRA and CDR2 as YSYEKL. This CDR3 comprises 14 residues. The TCR comes from a middle-aged woman with Graves' hyperthyroidism. The sample was blood. The rearrangement joins TRBV4-1 to TRBJ2-7; D perhaps matches TRBD2 (5 bases). This chain's CDR3 is CASSQEGTGKEQYF. CDR3 sequence (DNA): TGCGCCAGCAGCCAAGAGGGTACCGGGAAAGAGCAGTACTTC.